Listed here are 23 T cell receptor beta chains from one sample, sequenced in a study of CD8+ T cells in alopecia areata. Extracted RNA was reverse transcribed, and the resulting cDNA served as sequencing template. Produced via immunoSEQ multiplex PCR; TCRdb's table is partial and in-frame only. The sample has approximately 31,000 clones, 60% to 85% seen once. Sequenced material: NKG2D-low CD8+ T cells sorted from blood. The receptors originated from a human donor with alopecia areata.

The genes are TRBV5-6 and TRBJ2-3; D gene unclear. Germline CDR1 and CDR2: SGHDT and YYEEEE. This CDR3 region has 12 residues. Trimming pared 3 bases from V and 3 bases from J, leaving 5 bases between. The CDR3 DNA is TGTGCCAGCAGCTGGTTGACAGATACGCAGTATTTT. Protein product: CASSWLTDTQYF.

In this sample, this clone turned up a few times. This sequence joins TRBV7-9 and TRBJ1-1, with 9 bases fitting TRBD1. V shed 3 bases, J shed 4 bases, and the junction held 3 bases outside the gene matches. CDR1 and CDR2 from the germline V gene are SEHNR and FQNEAQ (reference sequence). CDR3 size: 14 residues. CDR3 amino acids: CASSFLQGATEAFF. CDR3 bases: TGTGCCAGCAGCTTTCTACAGGGGGCCACTGAAGCTTTCTTT. Full variable domain (rest looked up from reference TRBV7-9 and TRBJ1-1): DTGVSQNPRHKITKRGQNVTFRCDPISEHNRLYWYRQTLGQGPEFLTYFQNEAQLEKSRLLSDRFSAERPKGSFSTLEIQRTEQGDSAMYLCASSFLQGATEAFFGQGTRLTVV.

The chain is built from TRBV7-9 and TRBJ2-1; D remains unclear. V was shortened by 2 bases and J by 7 bases, with 3 bases between the two germline ends. The CDR3 spans 11 residues. Germline values: CDR1 SEHNR, CDR2 FQNEAQ (reference sequence). The CDR3 sequence: CASSLMNEQFF. The CDR3 region has the DNA TGTGCCAGCAGCTTAATGAATGAGCAGTTCTTC. The full variable domain, in which reference TRBV7-9 and TRBJ2-1 provide the parts outside the CDR3, is DTGVSQNPRHKITKRGQNVTFRCDPISEHNRLYWYRQTLGQGPEFLTYFQNEAQLEKSRLLSDRFSAERPKGSFSTLEIQRTEQGDSAMYLCASSLMNEQFFGPGTRLTVL.

The chain links TRBV28 to TRBJ2-1; either TRBD1 or TRBD2 may fit D (5 bases each). CDR1 is MDHEN, CDR2 SYDVKM, per germline. The CDR3 length is 13 residues. V lost 3 bases to trimming and J lost 5 bases, with 8 bases between them. For the CDR3, the DNA is TGTGCCAGCAGTTTCGGGACGAACAATGAGCAGTTCTTC. Amino acids: CASSFGTNNEQFF.

The chain uses TRBV12-5 and TRBJ2-1; D is perhaps TRBD2 (6 bases). CDR3 length: 10 amino acids. The germline CDR1 and CDR2 sequences are LGHNT and FRNRAP. This CDR3 reads CGLVTTQQFF. CDR3 DNA sequence: TGTGGACTAGTGACCACTCAGCAGTTCTTC.

The chain combines TRBV5-1 with TRBJ2-7; D is undetermined. V was clipped by 5 bases and J by 5 bases, with 11 bases between them. The CDR3 is 12 amino acids. Germline V gene sequence: CDR1 SGHRS, CDR2 YFSETQ. The CDR3 DNA follows: TGCGCCAGCAGGGCTTCCAAGGACGAGCAGTACTTC. This encodes CASRASKDEQYF.

V and J are TRBV5-6 and TRBJ2-7, with TRBD1 as a possible D gene (6 bases). The germline V gene has CDR1 SGHDT and CDR2 YYEEEE. With 2 bases removed from V and 4 bases from J, the gap between germline ends came to 13 bases. The length of the CDR3 is 14 residues. DNA of the CDR3: TGTGCCAGCAGCTTCGCACAGGGTTTGTACGAGCAGTACTTC. This translates into CASSFAQGLYEQYF.

The chain uses TRBV7-9 and TRBJ2-5; 7 bases agree with TRBD2. Germline values: CDR1 SEHNR, CDR2 FQNEAQ (reference sequence). The CDR3 has 14 amino acids. J gave up 2 bases and V 3 bases, and 3 bases lay outside the gene matches. This CDR3 reads CASSFSGGQETQYF. The CDR3 DNA follows: TGTGCCAGCAGCTTCTCGGGGGGACAAGAGACCCAGTACTTC.

The chain has TRBV7-6 and TRBJ2-7; 9 bases line up with TRBD1. The CDR3 is 14 residues long. In germline, CDR1 is SGHVS, CDR2 FNYEAQ. The V segment lost 0 bases and the J segment 4 bases; nucleotides outside the gene matches: 1. The CDR3, as DNA: TGTGCCAGCAGCTTAGCCGGGACAGGGTACGAGCAGTACTTC. Translating gives CASSLAGTGYEQYF.

V and J are TRBV5-4 and TRBJ2-2; D unclear. The CDR3 covers 13 residues. Trimming took off 2 bases at V and 7 bases at J, with 9 bases between the two ends. Germline CDR1 and CDR2: SGHNT and YYREEE (reference sequence). The CDR3 loop reads CASSLKVLGELFF. Written as DNA, the CDR3 is TGTGCCAGCAGCTTAAAAGTCCTCGGGGAGCTGTTTTTT.

V gene TRBV4-1 combines with J gene TRBJ2-7, with D perhaps TRBD2 (5 bases). Trimming left V 4 bases short and J 5 bases short, with 12 bases between. This CDR3 is built from 13 residues. Germline lookup yields CDR1 MGHRA and CDR2 YSYEKL. CDR3 residues: CASSLGETDEQYF. The DNA of the CDR3 is TGCGCCAGCAGCCTGGGAGAGACGGACGAGCAGTACTTC.

This sequence joins TRBV29-1 and TRBJ2-2; a possible D gene is TRBD1 (5 bases). V lost 6 bases and J 7 bases, leaving 15 bases between the germline ends. The CDR3 has 13 amino acids. CDR1 is SQVTM, CDR2 ANQGSEA, per germline. The CDR3 DNA follows: TGCAGCGTGAAATTAGGGGAAAACGGGGAGCTGTTTTTT. Its translation: CSVKLGENGELFF.

This chain links TRBV4-3 with TRBJ2-7; D is uncertain. V shed 5 bases and J shed 3 bases, with 5 bases lying between them. CDR3 length: 11 residues. The germline CDR1 and CDR2 sequences are LGHNA and YSLEER. The CDR3, as DNA: TGCGCCAGCAGCAGCAACTACGAGCAGTACTTC. Translating gives CASSSNYEQYF.

The V and J genes are TRBV30 and TRBJ2-2; 9 nucleotides align to TRBD1. The V gene end was trimmed by 0 bases and the J gene end by 3 bases; junction bases not matched to a gene: 5. This CDR3 comprises 16 residues. Germline CDR1 is GTSNPN and CDR2 is SVGIG (reference sequence). DNA of the CDR3: TGTGCCTGGAGTGTACTCGACAGGGGGGACACCGGGGAGCTGTTTTTT. Translating it yields CAWSVLDRGDTGELFF. The whole variable domain, filled in from reference TRBV30 and TRBJ2-2, reads SQTIHQWPATLVQPVGSPLSLECTVEGTSNPNLYWYRQAAGRGLQLLFYSVGIGQISSEVPQNLSASRPQDRQFILSSKKLLLSDSGFYLCAWSVLDRGDTGELFFGEGSRLTVL.

Relative to its sample, this clone is medium-sized. V and J are TRBV15 and TRBJ2-1; 13 bases fit TRBD2. The length of the CDR3 is 17 residues. With V trimmed by 6 bases and J by 7 bases, 12 bases remained unmatched. Per germline, CDR1 LNHNV and CDR2 YYDKDF (reference sequence). CDR3 protein: CATSSLGELAGGNEQFF. The CDR3 nucleotides are TGTGCCACCAGTTCTCTAGGAGAACTAGCGGGGGGGAATGAGCAGTTCTTC.

This sequence joins TRBV7-9 and TRBJ2-1, with 12 bases identical to TRBD2. Losses at the gene ends were 4 bases for V and 7 bases for J; bases not matched to a gene: 5. There are 15 residues in the CDR3. Germline V gives CDR1 SEHNR, CDR2 FQNEAQ (reference sequence). This CDR3 reads CASSSTSGSSNEQFF. CDR3 sequence (DNA): TGTGCCAGCAGCTCGACTAGCGGGAGTTCGAATGAGCAGTTCTTC.

This sequence joins TRBV28 and TRBJ2-1; D gene ambiguous. The CDR3 runs 15 residues. Trimming stripped 6 bases from V and 0 bases from J, with 12 bases between. Looked up from germline, CDR1 is MDHEN and CDR2 is SYDVKM. The CDR3 DNA follows: TGTGCCAGCAGCCCCGACGTGAACTCCTACAATGAGCAGTTCTTC. As protein: CASSPDVNSYNEQFF.

The chain joins TRBV4-2 to TRBJ2-5, with 8 positions matching TRBD2. The CDR3 is 15 amino acids. CDR1 LGHNA and CDR2 YNFKEQ come from the germline V gene. Unmatched junction bases numbered 4, after V lost 3 bases and J lost 1 base. The CDR3 loop is CASSQSRGGQETQYF. In DNA, the CDR3 is TGTGCCAGCAGCCAGTCACGGGGGGGCCAAGAGACCCAGTACTTC.

The chain combines TRBV6-5 with TRBJ2-1; no clear D. V was clipped by 8 bases and J by 8 bases, with 13 bases between them. The CDR3 spans 12 residues. From germline, CDR1 is MNHEY and CDR2 SVGAGI. CDR3 region: CASGWPDDEQFF. The CDR3 bases are TGTGCCAGCGGGTGGCCGGATGATGAGCAGTTCTTC.

The chain employs TRBV29-1 and TRBJ2-5, with D uncertain. Germline V gene lookup returns CDR1 SQVTM and CDR2 ANQGSEA. The CDR3 sequence is 10 residues long. V was clipped by 2 bases and J by 5 bases, with 3 bases between them. The CDR3 DNA reads as TGCAGCGTTGAATCGGAGACCCAGTACTTC. Protein product: CSVESETQYF.

This rearrangement joins TRBV7-8 to TRBJ2-5; the match to TRBD2 covers 12 bases. Losses at the gene ends were 3 bases for V and 5 bases for J; bases not matched to a gene: 4. CDR1 is SGHVS, CDR2 FQNEAQ, per germline. The CDR3 is made up of 15 amino acids. The CDR3 nucleotides are TGTGCCAGCAGCTTTCTAGCGGGGGGGCCGGAGACCCAGTACTTC. It codes for CASSFLAGGPETQYF.

The J gene is TRBJ2-5, the V gene TRBV28; D not certain. Trimming cost V 6 bases and J 0 bases, with 11 bases left between them. CDR1 is MDHEN and CDR2 is SYDVKM in the germline V gene. The CDR3 has 14 amino acids. In DNA form, the CDR3 reads TGTGCCAGCAGAGGGATAACTTACCAAGAGACCCAGTACTTC. This codes for CASRGITYQETQYF.

The gene calls are TRBV28 and TRBJ2-7; no clear D. This CDR3 contains 14 residues. Trimming took 7 bases from V and 0 from J, leaving 13 bases between them. Germline V CDR1 and CDR2: MDHEN, SYDVKM. CDR3 sequence: CASTLGRPSYEQYF. The DNA for the CDR3 is TGTGCCAGCACCCTGGGCAGACCCTCCTACGAGCAGTACTTC.